This T cell receptor (beta chain) was retrieved from a study of regulatory T cells in long-lasting Graves disease. Overall study results and limits: Accuracy might have suffered from few samples.

Documented time point: persistent/refractory GD, antithyroid drugs over 5 years with positive TRAb. With RNA extracted from PBMCs as input, the TCR library was made. Germline CDR1 reads MNHNS; CDR2 reads SASEGT. This CDR3 is 15 amino acids long. The junction had 8 bases not matched to a gene; V was cut back by 4 bases and J by 8 bases. With respect to this clonotype: Its antigen is unidentified.

To make TCR beta libraries, researchers used iRepertoire HTBI primers and Arm-PCR of CDR3 regions. In TCRdb, the multiplex PCR reads were re-called with MiXCR into one record per CDR3 protein. Of 700,000 or so distinct CDR3 sequences in the sample, about 32% were seen once. Here the sequenced sample was peripheral blood mononuclear cells (PBMCs), taken when the disease was refractory, from a patient treated with antithyroid drugs. This rearrangement joins TRBV6-1 to TRBJ1-4, with 9 positions matching TRBD1. The source is a female donor with Graves disease. The CDR3, as DNA: TGTGCCAGCAGTGTACTACAGGGGGCGTTCGAAAAACTGTTTTTT. The encoded protein is CASSVLQGAFEKLFF.